This T cell receptor beta chain comes out of a study of blood T cells in healthy people across ages. Primers used in a second PCR of roughly 6 to 11 cycles were a sample-barcoded 5' primer and a J-beta primer mix. TCRdb re-called the 5' RACE reads through MiXCR, storing one row per CDR3 protein. The sample has hundreds of thousands of distinct CDR3 sequences, 20% to 25% seen once. Looked up from germline, CDR1 is SEHNR and CDR2 is FQNEAQ (reference sequence). Trimming removed 5 bases from V and 3 bases from J, with 14 bases in between. The CDR3 is made up of 15 amino acids. V usage is TRBV7-9 and J usage is TRBJ1-5; D perhaps matches TRBD1 (5 bases). Material for sequencing was blood. The receptor was isolated from a man aged 65 to 79 in good health. The CDR3 nucleotides read TGTGCCAGCAGCCCTAGGGGAGGTTACAATCAGCCCCAGCATTTT. Translated, it gives CASSPRGGYNQPQHF.